This T cell receptor (beta chain) was identified in a study of cytomegalovirus exposure and HLA in healthy donors. Study-wide points: According to reports, the classifier identified cytomegalovirus status with high specificity and sensitivity. The TCR clusters that emerged in the first cohort tended, a later analysis found, to co-occur in the approximately 110 validation repertoires. The listing of 150 or so TCR beta chains classed them as cytomegalovirus-associated.

The method was immunoSEQ multiplex PCR; TCRdb's version includes in-frame clones alone and lacks a portion of them. This sample yields 200,000 or so clones, of which approximately 86% are seen a single time; about 2.7% belongs to the top ten. The donors were part of the validation cohort of 120 subjects. That cohort was separate from the first cohort, which comprised 666 subjects. Concerning this clone: The antigen remains undetermined.

The receptor was isolated from a woman between 18 and 30 years old in good health and CMV-seronegative. The sample comprised PBMCs.

The CDR3 sequence: CASSHGTDLGYTF. CDR3 in DNA: TGTGCCAGCAGCCACGGGACAGATCTAGGCTACACCTTC. V usage is TRBV7-9 and J usage is TRBJ1-2; 7 nucleotides line up with TRBD1. The CDR3 sequence is 13 residues long. From germline, CDR1 is SEHNR and CDR2 FQNEAQ (reference sequence). J lost 8 bases, V lost 5 bases, and 8 bases had no gene match. Complete variable domain (other parts from reference TRBV7-9 and TRBJ1-2): DTGVSQNPRHKITKRGQNVTFRCDPISEHNRLYWYRQTLGQGPEFLTYFQNEAQLEKSRLLSDRFSAERPKGSFSTLEIQRTEQGDSAMYLCASSHGTDLGYTFGSGTRLTVV.